There are a few counts of the clone carrying this T cell receptor beta chain. Sorting was used to obtain naive CD8 T cells (CD8+CD4-CCR7+CD45RA+). The source of the sample is a study of molecular identifiers for immune sequencing clone quantification. V was clipped by 1 base and J by 0 bases, with 5 bases between them. Looked up from germline, CDR1 is SGHRS and CDR2 is YFSETQ. The CDR3 contains 13 residues. MiXCR was run by TCRdb on the PCR reads, yielding one entry per CDR3 protein. The data show some 100,000 distinct CDR3 sequences, around 33% seen once. The sequenced sample consisted of naive CD8+ T cells from blood, with Jurkat cell RNA spiked in. This sample's subset: FACS-sorted CD8+CD4-CCR7+CD45RA+ naive T cells. The sequence derives from a human donor in good health. Some libraries in this study had Jurkat cell RNA spiked in. The genes are TRBV5-1 and TRBJ2-7, with D maybe TRBD1 (5 bases). The CDR3 sequence: CASSLTGSYEQYF. The CDR3 region has the DNA TGCGCCAGCAGCTTGACAGGCTCCTACGAGCAGTACTTC.